These 6 T cell receptor beta chains share one sample of origin, sequenced in a study of identical twins. TCRdb redid the calling of the 5' RACE reads with MiXCR, one entry per CDR3 protein. In the table there are 18,000 or so distinct CDR3 sequences, 69% of which are singletons. Sequenced input: memory (CD45RO+) T cells sorted from blood. The source is a woman aged 18-35 years in good health. This table probably holds off-target reads from a library built for another chain.

In this sample, this clonotype turned up a few times. The rearrangement joins TRBV7-2 to TRBJ2-3; TRBD2 might be the D (6 bases). Per the germline V gene, CDR1 is SGHTA and CDR2 is FQGNSA. V dropped 2 bases and J dropped 2 bases, with 8 bases sitting between them. The CDR3 runs 14 residues. CDR3 nucleotide sequence: TGTGCCAGCAGCTTAATAGCGGCCACAGATACGCAGTATTTT. As protein: CASSLIAATDTQYF.

The V and J genes are TRBV12-3 or TRBV12-4 and TRBJ2-1; maybe TRBD2 (6 bases). The CDR3 totals 13 residues. The germline V and J ends were trimmed by 3 bases and 8 bases, with 11 bases remaining between them. The CDR3: CASSFGRGDEQFF. As DNA, the CDR3 is TGTGCCAGCAGTTTCGGGAGAGGCGATGAGCAGTTCTTC.

The V and J genes are TRBV2 and TRBJ2-5, with 11 nucleotides matching TRBD2. CDR3 length equals 15 residues. Per the germline V gene, CDR1 is SNHLY and CDR2 is FYNNEI. V dropped 6 bases and J dropped 3; count of bases not matched to a gene: 6. CDR3 sequence: CASRPPGLAEETQYF. The CDR3 nucleotides are TGTGCCAGCAGACCTCCGGGACTAGCGGAAGAGACCCAGTACTTC.

The chain recombines TRBV5-4 with TRBJ2-2; 9 nucleotides agree with TRBD2. Germline V CDR1 and CDR2: SGHNT, YYREEE (reference sequence). The CDR3 is 15 amino acids. With 3 bases clipped from V and 6 bases from J, the junction kept 6 bases outside the gene matches. The CDR3 DNA reads TGTGCCAGCAGCTCCCAGCTAGCGGGGTCCGGGGAGCTGTTTTTT. Encoded protein: CASSSQLAGSGELFF.

The chain has TRBV5-3 and TRBJ2-1; maybe TRBD2 (6 bases). TRBV5-3 is flagged as an ORF with uncertain function. Deletions cut 1 base from V and 8 bases from J, with 16 bases between. The CDR3 has 15 residues. Here the CDR3 reads CARSLWCGKVDEQFF. In DNA form, the CDR3 reads TGTGCCAGAAGCTTGTGGTGCGGGAAGGTCGATGAGCAGTTCTTC.

For the CDR3, the DNA is TGTGCCAGCAGCCCTGCCCGGGGGCTCAATGAGCAGTTCTTC. Protein: CASSPARGLNEQFF. The chain is built from TRBV9 and TRBJ2-1; the D call may be TRBD1 or TRBD2 (6 bases each). V was clipped by 4 bases and J by 6 bases, with 14 bases between them. The CDR3 is made up of 14 amino acids. Germline V gene lookup returns CDR1 SGDLS and CDR2 YYNGEE.